This is a list of T cell receptor beta chains from one sample in a study of OX40 agonist ivuxolimab in advanced cancers. Produced via immunoSEQ multiplex PCR; TCRdb's table is partial and in-frame only. The sample contains about 22,000 clones, 80% to 90% of which appear only once. The sequenced sample was CD4+ or CD8+ T cells sorted from blood, obtained in a trial of the OX40 agonist ivuxolimab. The receptor set was obtained from an adult with an advanced solid tumor such as melanoma, head and neck, liver or kidney cancer. Both conserved end residues are part of each CDR3. A D gene is named only where the DNA matches it firmly. Clone size is not always given. Where it is, it says once, few, many or a class for expanded clones.

j_gene: TRBJ2-5
v_gene: TRBV6-5
d_gene: -
abundance: -
CDR3aa: CASSYVSDIETQYF
CDR3nt: TGTGCCAGCAGTTACGTTTCGGATATAGAGACCCAGTACTTC

j_gene: TRBJ2-7
v_gene: TRBV4-2
d_gene: -
abundance: -
CDR3aa: CASSPTGGGLHEQYF
CDR3nt: TGTGCCAGCAGTCCCACCGGGGGAGGCCTCCACGAGCAGTACTTC

j_gene: TRBJ2-1
v_gene: TRBV4-1
d_gene: -
abundance: -
CDR3aa: CASSHYRDRYNEQFF
CDR3nt: TGCGCCAGCAGCCACTACCGGGACCGGTATAATGAGCAGTTCTTC

j_gene: TRBJ2-7
v_gene: TRBV7-9
d_gene: -
abundance: -
CDR3aa: CASSPPGPSYEQYF
CDR3nt: TGTGCCAGCAGCCCGCCGGGCCCCTCCTACGAGCAGTACTTC

j_gene: TRBJ1-1
v_gene: TRBV6-5
d_gene: -
abundance: -
CDR3aa: CASSYSGGGTEAFF
CDR3nt: TGTGCCAGCAGTTACTCGGGGGGTGGAACTGAAGCTTTCTTT

j_gene: TRBJ1-1
v_gene: TRBV4-1
d_gene: -
abundance: once
CDR3aa: CASSLVPAPNTEAFF
CDR3nt: TGCGCCAGCAGCCTTGTCCCCGCTCCTAACACTGAAGCTTTCTTT

j_gene: TRBJ1-1
v_gene: TRBV27
d_gene: TRBD1
abundance: -
CDR3aa: CASSFQGVRTEAFF
CDR3nt: TGTGCCAGCAGTTTCCAGGGGGTGAGAACTGAAGCTTTCTTT

j_gene: TRBJ2-3
v_gene: TRBV9
d_gene: -
abundance: -
CDR3aa: CASSAWGATADTQYF
CDR3nt: TGTGCCAGCAGCGCTTGGGGGGCGACGGCAGATACGCAGTATTTT

j_gene: TRBJ2-1
v_gene: TRBV6-5
d_gene: -
abundance: -
CDR3aa: CASSYSPGPNEQFF
CDR3nt: TGTGCCAGCAGTTACTCTCCGGGACCCAATGAGCAGTTCTTC

j_gene: TRBJ2-1
v_gene: TRBV10-2
d_gene: -
abundance: -
CDR3aa: CASSESLYNEQFF
CDR3nt: TGCGCCAGCAGTGAGAGTCTCTACAATGAGCAGTTCTTC

j_gene: TRBJ1-4
v_gene: TRBV9
d_gene: TRBD1
abundance: -
CDR3aa: CASSLTGIRTNEKLFF
CDR3nt: TGTGCCAGCAGCCTGACAGGGATCCGGACTAATGAAAAACTGTTTTTT

j_gene: TRBJ2-7
v_gene: TRBV28
d_gene: TRBD1
abundance: -
CDR3aa: CASSFARDRGLRNSYEQYF
CDR3nt: TGTGCCAGCAGTTTCGCCCGGGACAGGGGACTTCGAAACTCCTACGAGCAGTACTTC

j_gene: TRBJ1-2
v_gene: TRBV6-4
d_gene: -
abundance: -
CDR3aa: CASSPGKDSHYGYTF
CDR3nt: TGTGCCAGCAGTCCGGGAAAAGACAGCCACTATGGCTACACCTTC

j_gene: TRBJ2-7
v_gene: TRBV11-3
d_gene: -
abundance: -
CDR3aa: CASSQHFGLSGEQYF
CDR3nt: TGTGCCAGCAGCCAACACTTCGGACTGTCTGGCGAGCAGTACTTC

j_gene: TRBJ2-1
v_gene: TRBV27
d_gene: -
abundance: few
CDR3aa: CASSLVIYNEQFF
CDR3nt: TGTGCCAGCAGTTTGGTAATTTACAATGAGCAGTTCTTC

j_gene: TRBJ2-5
v_gene: TRBV10-2
d_gene: -
abundance: -
CDR3aa: CASSESRWAEEETQYF
CDR3nt: TGCGCCAGCAGTGAGTCTAGGTGGGCGGAGGAAGAGACCCAGTACTTC

j_gene: TRBJ2-1
v_gene: TRBV29-1
d_gene: -
abundance: -
CDR3aa: CSVDRYNEQFF
CDR3nt: TGCAGCGTTGACAGGTACAATGAGCAGTTCTTC

j_gene: TRBJ1-1
v_gene: TRBV28
d_gene: TRBD1
abundance: -
CDR3aa: CASSPGDSFTEAFF
CDR3nt: TGTGCCAGCAGTCCGGGGGACAGTTTCACTGAAGCTTTCTTT

j_gene: TRBJ2-2
v_gene: TRBV4-1
d_gene: -
abundance: -
CDR3aa: CASSQGSVGQLLGELFF
CDR3nt: TGCGCCAGCAGCCAAGGTTCGGTGGGCCAGCTACTCGGGGAGCTGTTTTTT